These T cell receptor beta chains were read from a single sample in a study of T cells in tuberculosis. Libraries were prepared by immunoSEQ multiplex PCR; TCRdb keeps only in-frame clonotypes and omits some of them. The sample gives under 35,000 clones, about 90% of which show up once; more than 6% is in the top ten. This specimen was PBMCs, taken at tuberculosis diagnosis. These receptors came from an adult with tuberculosis. Some clones in this sample may be carry-over from other donors' samples. CDR3s include the opening cysteine and the closing phenylalanine or tryptophan. A D gene is named only where the DNA matches it firmly. The size field is filled for only some rows; it gives once, few, many or a size class.

j_gene,v_gene,abundance,d_gene,CDR3aa,CDR3nt
TRBJ2-3,TRBV5-1,-,TRBD2,CASRKTSGVSTDTQYF,TGCGCCAGCAGGAAGACTAGCGGGGTTAGCACAGATACGCAGTATTTT
TRBJ1-2,TRBV11-2,once,TRBD1,CASSLVGRTGGYHGYTF,TGTGCCAGCAGCTTAGTGGGTCGGACAGGAGGGTATCATGGCTACACCTTC
TRBJ2-3,TRBV5-8,-,TRBD1,CASSEGATSTDTQYF,TGTGCCAGCAGCGAGGGGGCGACTAGCACAGATACGCAGTATTTT
TRBJ1-2,TRBV11-2,once,-,CASSFDWGEYGYTF,TGTGCCAGCAGCTTTGATTGGGGGGAGTATGGCTACACCTTC
TRBJ1-3,TRBV9,-,TRBD1,CASSVATTGFLYF,TGTGCCAGCAGCGTAGCTACGACAGGGTTCTTATATTTT
TRBJ1-1,TRBV10-3,-,TRBD1,CAISEPGQGGTEAFF,TGTGCCATCAGTGAACCCGGACAGGGGGGCACTGAAGCTTTCTTT
TRBJ1-5,TRBV19,-,TRBD1,CASSIYLDRDNQPQHF,TGTGCCAGTAGTATCTACTTGGACAGGGACAATCAGCCCCAGCATTTT
TRBJ2-7,TRBV5-1,-,TRBD2,CASSFGVQRGTYEQYF,TGCGCCAGCAGCTTTGGGGTTCAGCGGGGGACCTACGAGCAGTACTTC
TRBJ2-6,TRBV6-1,-,-,CASSGQLSGANVLTF,TGTGCCAGCAGTGGACAGCTCTCTGGGGCCAACGTCCTGACTTTC
TRBJ2-7,TRBV7-9,-,TRBD1,CASSQDRGYEQYF,TGTGCCAGCAGTCAAGACAGGGGCTACGAGCAGTACTTC
TRBJ2-7,TRBV5-4,-,-,CASSVGGGYSYEQYF,TGTGCCAGCAGCGTAGGGGGGGGTTATTCCTACGAGCAGTACTTC
TRBJ1-4,TRBV18,-,-,CASSPFMAGDEKLFF,TGTGCCAGCTCACCATTTATGGCAGGGGATGAAAAACTGTTTTTT
TRBJ2-1,TRBV7-3,-,TRBD1,CASSTSPGQQYEQFF,TGTGCCAGCAGCACATCGCCGGGACAGCAGTATGAGCAGTTCTTC
TRBJ2-6,TRBV5-1,-,-,CASSPTPGSGANVLTF,TGCGCCAGCAGCCCAACGCCGGGCTCTGGGGCCAACGTCTTGACTTTC
TRBJ2-2,TRBV11-2,-,-,CASSLERDSRTGELFF,TGTGCCAGCAGCTTAGAGCGGGACTCCCGGACCGGGGAGCTGTTTTTT
TRBJ2-7,TRBV6-6,-,-,CASSYRQATYEQYF,TGTGCCAGCAGTTACCGACAGGCTACCTACGAGCAGTACTTC
TRBJ2-4,TRBV5-1,-,-,CASSSDGDIQYF,TGCGCCAGCAGCTCGGACGGGGACATTCAGTACTTC
TRBJ2-6,TRBV21-1,-,-,CASSKAETGVRSGANVLTF,TGTGCCAGCAGCAAAGCGGAGACAGGGGTACGCTCTGGGGCCAACGTCCTGACTTTC
TRBJ2-3,TRBV2,-,TRBD1,CASSVRGMGQNTDTQYF,TGTGCCAGCAGTGTTCGAGGTATGGGACAGAACACAGATACGCAGTATTTT
TRBJ2-3,TRBV7-3,-,-,CASSLGEVNTQYF,TGTGCCAGCAGCTTAGGAGAGGTAAATACGCAGTATTTT
TRBJ2-2,TRBV21-1,-,-,CASSTPGQVNTGELFF,TGTGCCAGCAGCACTCCGGGACAGGTGAACACCGGGGAGCTGTTTTTT
TRBJ1-2,TRBV29-1,-,-,CSVGERYYGYTF,TGCAGCGTTGGGGAGAGGTACTATGGCTACACCTTC
TRBJ2-7,TRBV27,-,TRBD1,CASRDRGQYEQYF,TGTGCCAGTCGGGACAGGGGTCAATACGAGCAGTACTTC
TRBJ1-4,TRBV5-6,-,TRBD1,CASTSRTGGGRLGEKLFF,TGTGCCAGCACCAGCAGGACAGGGGGCGGACGGCTAGGTGAAAAACTGTTTTTT
TRBJ1-2,TRBV27,-,TRBD1,CASSYTTGGADGYTF,TGTGCCAGCAGTTATACTACAGGGGGCGCCGATGGCTACACCTTC
TRBJ2-1,TRBV7-6,-,-,CASSLGLNNEQFF,TGTGCCAGCAGCTTGGGACTGAACAATGAGCAGTTCTTC
TRBJ2-2,TRBV2,-,-,CASMDGKNTGELFF,TGTGCCAGCATGGACGGGAAGAACACCGGGGAGCTGTTTTTT